Presented here are 11 T cell receptor beta chains from one specimen sequenced in a study of T cell clonality in common variable immunodeficiency. Study-wide results and caveats: Fewer deletions and N-nucleotide insertions were reportedly seen in common variable immunodeficiency TCR beta sequences.

Using immunoSEQ multiplex PCR, the repertoire was profiled, and TCRdb retains in-frame clones only, with some absent. This sample carries more than 20,000 clones, none of them present only once. Their antigens are not known. Input material: peripheral blood mononuclear cells. The receptor source for this set is a human donor with common variable immunodeficiency.

This clone was seen only a few times. Read sequence stops 3 residues before the CDR3 end, and the germline J gene provides the missing end. The chain joins TRBV6-2 or TRBV6-3 to TRBJ2-5; TRBD1 is a possible D gene (6 bases). Trimming took off 10 bases at V and 1 base at J, with 13 bases between the two ends. The CDR3 consists of 13 residues. CDR1 and CDR2 from the germline V gene are MNHEY and SVGEGT. This chain's CDR3 is CATRDITQETQYF. The part of the CDR3 DNA that was read is TGTGCCACCCGGGACATCACCCAAGAGACC.

This clone was seen more than once but under ten times. The read ends 3 residues before the CDR3 terminus; that terminus is restored from the germline J gene. The chain has TRBV11-2 and TRBJ2-5; the D gene is possibly TRBD1 (6 bases). The V and J ends lost 1 base and 1 base respectively, with 10 bases between them. Germline CDR1 and CDR2: SGHAT and FQNNGV. The CDR3 consists of 15 residues. This CDR3 reads CASSLVWDTQETQYF. The part of the CDR3 DNA that was read is TGTGCCAGCAGCTTAGTTTGGGACACCCAAGAGACC.

This clone was seen only a few times. With the read ending 3 residues before the CDR3 end, the germline J gene is used to fill in that end. The chain carries TRBV30 and TRBJ1-6; no definite D call. Looked up from germline, CDR1 is GTSNPN and CDR2 is SVGIG (reference sequence). There are 14 residues in the CDR3. Trimming left V 2 bases short and J 2 bases short, with 7 bases between. The sequenced part of the CDR3 DNA is TGTGCCTGGAGTAGCGAGACCTATAATTCACCC. Encoded protein: CAWSSETYNSP. The CDR3 in its entirety is CAWSSETYNSPLHF.

This clone was observed many times. This CDR3 is CASSFGLAGGPSTDTQYF. The sequenced CDR3 bases are TGCGCCAGCAGCTTCGGACTAGCGGGAGGGCCTTCCACAGATACG. This sequence joins TRBV5-1 and TRBJ2-3; 15 bases map to TRBD2. The CDR3 extends 3 residues past the end of the read, so its final part is completed from the germline J gene. This CDR3 has 18 amino acids. Per the germline V gene, CDR1 is SGHRS and CDR2 is YFSETQ. Unmatched junction bases numbered 6, after V lost 2 bases and J lost 2 bases.

Only a few counts were recorded for this clone. Coverage ceases 3 residues before the CDR3 finishes, and the germline J gene fills in the end. The V gene is TRBV2, the J gene TRBJ1-3, with 10 bases lining up with TRBD1. Germline V CDR1 and CDR2: SNHLY, FYNNEI. The CDR3 has 15 amino acids. V was pared by 7 bases and J by 2 bases, with 5 bases of the junction left unmatched. The CDR3 bases that were read are TGTGCCAGCACCGTAGGGACAGGGGCTGGAAACACC. Its protein product is CASTVGTGAGNT. The full CDR3 is CASTVGTGAGNTIYF.

This clone was counted at least ten times. Read sequence stops 3 residues before the CDR3 end, and the germline J gene provides the missing end. The chain employs TRBV29-1 and TRBJ2-4, with 7 bases that match TRBD1. The V gene's germline CDR1 is SQVTM and CDR2 ANQGSEA. The CDR3 is 14 residues long. V shed 4 bases, J shed 8 bases, and the junction held 11 bases outside the gene matches. The CDR3: CSVAEFRDSDIQYF. The sequenced part of the CDR3 DNA is TGCAGCGTTGCCGAATTTAGGGACAGTGACATT.

There are many counts of this clone. The read falls 3 residues short of the CDR3 end, and the missing part is taken from the germline J gene. The chain carries TRBV28 and TRBJ1-1; 8 bases match TRBD1. The V gene end was trimmed by 1 base and the J gene end by 4 bases; junction bases not matched to a gene: 17. The CDR3 has 19 amino acids. Germline CDR1 reads MDHEN; CDR2 reads SYDVKM. The covered CDR3 bases are TGTGCCAGCAGTTTATTTGGGGCCCGGGACAGGCTGTTGGGCACTGAA. Encoded protein: CASSLFGARDRLLGTE. The whole CDR3 protein is CASSLFGARDRLLGTEAFF.

This clone occurred many times. The CDR3 end falls 3 residues outside the read, so it is completed with the germline J gene. The V gene is TRBV18, the J gene TRBJ1-4, with D possibly TRBD1 on 5 matching bases. V was clipped by 4 bases and J by 0 bases, with 6 bases between them. From germline, CDR1 is KGHSH and CDR2 LQKENI. This CDR3 region has 14 residues. The covered CDR3 bases are TGTGCCAGCTCACAGACAGCAACTAATGAAAAA. This sequence encodes CASSQTATNEK. The entire CDR3 sequence reads CASSQTATNEKLFF.

The sample holds many counts of this clone. Read sequence stops 3 residues before the CDR3 end, and the germline J gene provides the missing end. The rearrangement uses TRBV18 and TRBJ2-3; 11 bases are shared with TRBD1. CDR1 is KGHSH and CDR2 is LQKENI in the germline V gene. V shed 1 base, J shed 4 bases, and the junction held 13 bases outside the gene matches. This CDR3 comprises 19 residues. The sequenced part of the CDR3 DNA is TGTGCCAGCTCACCACTTCAGATCGGACAGGGGGCAGCCTCAGATACG. Translation: CASSPLQIGQGAASDT. From start to end, the CDR3 is CASSPLQIGQGAASDTQYF.

This clone was picked up many times. The CDR3 end falls 3 residues outside the read, so it is completed with the germline J gene. This chain uses TRBV5-1 with TRBJ2-2; D is perhaps TRBD2 (6 bases). Trimming left V 4 bases short and J 2 bases short, with 9 bases between. CDR3 length: 14 amino acids. From germline, CDR1 is SGHRS and CDR2 YFSETQ. Here the CDR3 reads CASSPGTNTGELFF. Incomplete CDR3 DNA: TGCGCCAGCAGCCCAGGGACTAACACCGGGGAG.

This clone has more than one count but fewer than ten. Sequencing ends 3 residues short of the CDR3 end; the germline J gene provides the rest. The chain has TRBV2 and TRBJ2-7; TRBD1 matches at 9 bases. The V and J ends lost 3 bases and 2 bases, in that order; junction bases with no gene match: 5. The CDR3 consists of 15 residues. Germline V lookup: CDR1 SNHLY, CDR2 FYNNEI. CDR3 region: CASSEGRQGAYEQYF. The sequenced CDR3 bases are TGTGCCAGCAGTGAGGGGAGACAGGGGGCCTACGAG.